Each of the 29 T cell receptor beta chains below was sequenced from the same sample in a study of T cells expressing NK-cell markers. TCRdb reprocessed the 5' RACE reads and stores each CDR3 protein as one record, lacking DNA. The repertoire table contains some 410,000 distinct CDR3 sequences. Sequences were obtained from blood T cells: a sorted CD56 or NKG2C T cell subset, CD4+ or CD8+ T cells, or bulk PBMC T cells (not recorded which). The receptors stem from a woman between 18 and 70 years old in good health.

The chain carries TRBV27 and TRBJ2-1; TCRdb reports TRBD1, a call that lacks DNA to check it against. The CDR3 contains 13 residues. Germline CDR1 reads MNHEY; CDR2 reads SMNVEV (reference sequence). The CDR3 region is CASSSRTGDEQFF.

The CDR3 is CASSLSSTRQQNEQFF. The chain joins TRBV5-5 to TRBJ2-1. Germline V CDR1 and CDR2: SGHKS, YYEKEE (reference sequence). The CDR3 is 16 residues long.

This CDR3 is CASSFMGGSRETQYF. This chain uses TRBV7-2 with TRBJ2-5; TCRdb outputs TRBD2, but without DNA this stays unchecked. This CDR3 contains 15 residues. Germline CDR1 SGHTA, CDR2 FQGNSA.

The rearrangement links TRBV28 to TRBJ2-1; TCRdb gives TRBD1 as the D gene, but with no DNA this cannot be confirmed. The CDR3 loop spans 15 amino acids. In germline, CDR1 is MDHEN, CDR2 SYDVKM. The CDR3 is CASRVRQGTYNEQFF.

This chain links TRBV23-1 with TRBJ2-3; the TCRdb D gene call, TRBD2, has no DNA to confirm it. TRBV23-1 is placed among ORFs of uncertain function. The CDR3 totals 13 residues. The CDR3 region is CASKEGRTDTQYF.

The genes are TRBV19 and TRBJ2-5; as DNA is missing, the TRBD2 call by TCRdb cannot be tested. Germline CDR1 reads LNHDA; CDR2 reads SQIVND (reference sequence). The CDR3 has 15 amino acids. The CDR3 protein is CAGLRGDPYQETQYF.

V gene TRBV10-3 combines with J gene TRBJ1-1. Germline CDR1 ENHRY, CDR2 SYGVKD. CDR3 size: 13 residues. CDR3 residues: CAISADGNTEAFF.

This chain joins TRBV12-3 or TRBV12-4 and TRBJ1-2; without DNA, the TCRdb call of TRBD1 cannot be checked. The CDR3 runs to 13 residues. The CDR3 loop is CASSRDGNYGYTF.

This chain joins TRBV28 and TRBJ1-6. Looked up from germline, CDR1 is MDHEN and CDR2 is SYDVKM. This CDR3 spans 13 amino acids. The CDR3 loop reads CAGGTANNSPLHF.

This chain links TRBV5-4 with TRBJ2-1; with no DNA, the TCRdb D assignment of TRBD1 cannot be verified. This CDR3 has 14 residues. Germline CDR1 and CDR2: SGHNT and YYREEE (reference sequence). The CDR3: CASSLAGGQREQFF. The full variable domain, completed using reference TRBV5-4 and TRBJ2-1, is ETGVTQSPTHLIKTRGQQVTLRCSSQSGHNTVSWYQQALGQGPQFIFQYYREEENGRGNFPPRFSGLQFPNYSSELNVNALELDDSALYLCASSLAGGQREQFFGPGTRLTVL.

This chain links TRBV24-1 with TRBJ2-1; TCRdb outputs TRBD2, but without DNA this stays unchecked. There are 18 residues in the CDR3. The germline V gene has CDR1 KGHDR and CDR2 SFDVKD. The CDR3 loop reads CATSDRPTSGSKYNEQFF.

The V call is TRBV9, the J call TRBJ2-5; TCRdb gives TRBD2 as the D gene, but with no DNA this cannot be confirmed. The CDR3 totals 18 residues. CDR1 SGDLS and CDR2 YYNGEE come from the germline V gene. CDR3 in amino acids: CASSLGTSGGLNQETQYF.

V and J are TRBV24-1 and TRBJ2-3; TCRdb lists TRBD1, though no DNA is available to test this call. Germline V gene sequence: CDR1 KGHDR, CDR2 SFDVKD. The CDR3 consists of 15 residues. The CDR3 reads CATSDPGQATDTQYF.

V usage is TRBV5-4 and J usage is TRBJ2-3. Germline V gives CDR1 SGHNT, CDR2 YYREEE (reference sequence). There are 13 residues in the CDR3. The chain's CDR3 is CASSRTNTDTQYF.

This chain uses TRBV29-1 with TRBJ2-1; TCRdb's assignment of TRBD1 cannot be checked, as there is no DNA. Germline-derived CDR1 and CDR2 are SQVTM and ANQGSEA. The CDR3 length is 12 residues. The CDR3 sequence: CSLRGGGNEQFF.

This chain uses TRBV11-2 with TRBJ1-4. CDR3 size: 17 residues. The V gene's germline CDR1 is SGHAT and CDR2 FQNNGV. CDR3 sequence reads: CASSSGRGLGFGEKLFF.

This CDR3 reads CASSLVRDASGELFF. The chain employs TRBV7-9 and TRBJ2-2; TCRdb returns TRBD1, unconfirmable since there is no DNA. The CDR3 contains 15 residues. Germline V gene data show CDR1 as SEHNR and CDR2 as FQNEAQ (reference sequence).

The chain is built from TRBV12-3 or TRBV12-4 and TRBJ2-7; the TCRdb call, TRBD1, lacks DNA for checking. The CDR3 has 14 residues. The CDR3: CASSPRGHLLEQYF.

This chain uses TRBV6-1 with TRBJ2-1; TCRdb's D gene call, TRBD2, goes unchecked for lack of DNA. The CDR3 contains 17 residues. Germline-derived CDR1 and CDR2 are MNHNS and SASEGT. The CDR3 here is CASKPLGWEGAYNEQFF.

The chain is built from TRBV29-1 and TRBJ2-6; the D call of TRBD1 rests on TCRdb alone, since no DNA is present to check it. Germline CDR1 SQVTM, CDR2 ANQGSEA. This CDR3 contains 17 residues. CDR3 amino acids: CSARDTELRSGANVLTF.

The chain uses TRBV11-2 and TRBJ2-2; the TCRdb call, TRBD1, lacks DNA for checking. Per the germline V gene, CDR1 is SGHAT and CDR2 is FQNNGV. This CDR3 has 15 amino acids. The CDR3 protein is CASSPRTENTGELFF.

This sequence joins TRBV20-1 and TRBJ1-6; with no DNA, the TCRdb D assignment of TRBD1 cannot be verified. The CDR3 sequence is 14 residues long. Germline CDR1 and CDR2: DFQATT and SNEGSKA (reference sequence). CDR3 protein: CSAPPGQDNSPLHF.

The CDR3 spells CASSARTSGEVYEQYF. V is TRBV13 and J is TRBJ2-7; TCRdb indicates TRBD2, and absent DNA this call remains unverified. This CDR3 region has 16 residues. Germline V gene sequence: CDR1 PRHDT, CDR2 FYEKMQ (reference sequence).

The V call is TRBV12-3 or TRBV12-4, the J call TRBJ2-5; there is no DNA to check the TCRdb D call of TRBD1. This CDR3 comprises 15 residues. This CDR3 is CASRPPGWDQETQYF.

The rearrangement joins TRBV18 to TRBJ1-5. Germline V gene sequence: CDR1 KGHSH, CDR2 LQKENI. This CDR3 region has 12 residues. The CDR3 loop is CASSPSGQPQHF.

This chain uses TRBV18 with TRBJ1-2; TCRdb proposes TRBD1, but this gene call is untestable without DNA. This CDR3 region has 17 residues. Germline CDR1 KGHSH, CDR2 LQKENI. CDR3 amino acids: CASSPPNRGLTNYGYTF.

The rearrangement joins TRBV4-3 to TRBJ2-2. The germline gives CDR1 LGHNA, CDR2 YSLEER. The CDR3 is 15 residues long. The CDR3 spells CASSRVGGRTGELFF.

The rearrangement joins TRBV19 to TRBJ1-5; TCRdb returns TRBD1, unconfirmable since there is no DNA. Germline V gene lookup returns CDR1 LNHDA and CDR2 SQIVND (reference sequence). There are 15 residues in the CDR3. The CDR3 sequence: CASSIRQASNQPQHF. Full variable domain (rest looked up from reference TRBV19 and TRBJ1-5): DGGITQSPKYLFRKEGQNVTLSCEQNLNHDAMYWYRQDPGQGLRLIYYSQIVNDFQKGDIAEGYSVSREKKESFPLTVTSAQKNPTAFYLCASSIRQASNQPQHFGDGTRLSIL.

The chain carries TRBV7-3 and TRBJ1-1; TCRdb designates TRBD1, a call that cannot be tested without DNA. Germline V gene sequence: CDR1 SGHTA, CDR2 FQGTGA. The CDR3 spans 14 residues. CDR3 protein: CASSLQPETGEAFF.